The clone carrying this T cell receptor beta chain was detected ten times or more. Its cognate antigen is unknown. This specimen comes from a study of breast tumors, draining lymph nodes, adjacent tissues. General observations from the study: Data fit most tumor T cells coming from lymph node, expanding in tumor. Compared with lymph nodes, tumors were less diverse; compared with nontumor tissue, more.

TCRdb re-called the multiplex PCR reads through MiXCR, storing one row per CDR3 protein. The table includes 17,000 or so distinct CDR3 sequences, just under 45% detected once. The receptor's source is a female donor with breast cancer. Some clones in this sample may be carry-over from other donors' samples. The sequencing input was tumor-adjacent breast tissue.

The CDR3: CSARDWRQGALAFF. The CDR3 DNA is TGCAGTGCTAGAGATTGGCGACAGGGGGCTTTGGCTTTCTTT. V usage is TRBV20-1 and J usage is TRBJ1-1; the match to TRBD1 covers 10 bases. CDR1 and CDR2 (germline): DFQATT, SNEGSKA (reference sequence). V shed 0 bases and J 11 bases; nucleotides not matched to a gene: 9. This CDR3 spans 14 amino acids.